The subject of this entry is one T cell receptor beta chain. The antigen remains unidentified. The data derive from a study of T cells in localized non-small cell lung cancer. Notes on the study in general: Because only a single region of the tumor was sequenced, heterogeneity remains possible. Among the top 100 tumor clones, a median around 60 appeared in adjacent lung. With higher T cell density in blood came longer overall survival.

Using immunoSEQ multiplex PCR, the repertoire was profiled, and TCRdb retains in-frame clones only, with some absent. The sample lists 35,000 to 45,000 clones; around 86% were seen once. Material: peripheral blood, obtained before any cancer treatment. The source is a woman aged 18-50 years with stage III lung adenocarcinoma.

Here the CDR3 reads CASSPRGYEQYF. The CDR3 DNA is TGTGCCAGCAGCCCCAGGGGCTACGAGCAGTACTTC. This sequence joins TRBV11-1 and TRBJ2-7; possibly TRBD1 for D (6 bases). Trimming took off 5 bases at V and 3 bases at J, with 8 bases between the two ends. Germline V gene lookup returns CDR1 SGHAT and CDR2 FQDESV (reference sequence). The CDR3 length is 12 residues.